The 2 T cell receptor beta chains below all came from one sample that was sequenced in a study of immune cell composition in non-small cell lung cancer. Measured with immunoSEQ multiplex PCR; TCRdb has only the in-frame clones, and not every one. The sample records 8,500 to 14,000 clones, roughly 60% being singletons. Sequencing used lung tumor tissue. Receptors originate from a human donor with non-small cell lung cancer.

The chain carries TRBV7-3 and TRBJ2-3; 11 nucleotides match TRBD1. Per the germline V gene, CDR1 is SGHTA and CDR2 is FQGTGA. There are 16 residues in the CDR3. V lost 4 bases and J lost 2; bases outside the gene matches: 5. CDR3 residues: CASSSGTGGVTDTQYF. DNA of the CDR3: TGTGCCAGCAGCTCGGGGACAGGGGGGGTCACAGATACGCAGTATTTT.

This chain joins TRBV6-5 and TRBJ2-5, with TRBD2 matching over 13 bases. V lost 5 bases and J lost 5; bases outside the gene matches: 5. The CDR3 is 15 residues long. Germline loops: CDR1 MNHEY, CDR2 SVGAGI. CDR3 sequence: CASSKTSGRAETQYF. DNA for the CDR3: TGTGCCAGCAGTAAAACTAGCGGGAGGGCCGAGACCCAGTACTTC.